Each of the 5 T cell receptor beta chains below was sequenced from the same sample in a study of blood T cell repertoires in COVID-19. Profiling relied on immunoSEQ multiplex PCR, and the TCRdb table lists in-frame clones only, not all of them. The sample holds 200,000 to 300,000 clones, around 85% seen once. Source material: peripheral blood. The receptors come from an elderly woman with acute or convalescent COVID-19.

This clone was detected many times. The rearrangement links TRBV6-5 to TRBJ1-2; 11 nucleotides align to TRBD1. CDR1 and CDR2 from the germline V gene are MNHEY and SVGAGI. Germline trimming cut 6 bases from V and 8 bases from J; bases unmatched to any gene: 8. The CDR3 runs 14 residues. The CDR3, as DNA: TGTGCCAGCAGCCCCGGACAGGGGGCGGACGGCTACACCTTC. It codes for CASSPGQGADGYTF.

The chain recombines TRBV9 with TRBJ2-1, with 12 nucleotides matching TRBD2. V lost 3 bases, J lost 6 bases, and 10 bases stayed unmatched. Germline V lookup: CDR1 SGDLS, CDR2 YYNGEE. The CDR3 has 17 residues. As DNA, the CDR3 is TGTGCCAGCAGCGCTCCGCTCGGACTAGCGGGACCCAATGAGCAGTTCTTC. Its translation: CASSAPLGLAGPNEQFF.

The V gene is TRBV9, the J gene TRBJ1-4; D not resolved. Trimming took 3 bases from V and 3 from J, leaving 12 bases between them. CDR1 is SGDLS and CDR2 is YYNGEE in the germline V gene. This CDR3 is 15 amino acids long. CDR3 region: CASSGHTGANEKLFF. The CDR3 DNA is TGTGCCAGCAGCGGACACACCGGGGCTAATGAAAAACTGTTTTTT.

This clone was recorded only once. This chain connects TRBV6-5 to TRBJ1-4, with D possibly matching TRBD1 (5 bases). CDR3 size: 12 residues. V lost 5 bases, J lost 5 bases, and 6 bases lay in between. Germline V gene data show CDR1 as MNHEY and CDR2 as SVGAGI. DNA of the CDR3: TGTGCCAGCAGTCGGGGGAATGAAAAACTGTTTTTT. Residues: CASSRGNEKLFF.

J is TRBJ2-7 and V is TRBV13; possibly TRBD2 for D (6 bases). V shed 5 bases and J shed 3 bases, with 14 bases lying between them. The CDR3 covers 14 residues. Germline values: CDR1 PRHDT, CDR2 FYEKMQ (reference sequence). This CDR3 is CASSKRESGYEQYF. CDR3 DNA sequence: TGTGCCAGCAGCAAACGGGAGTCTGGCTACGAGCAGTACTTC.